What follows is one TCR beta chain and its context. What it binds is not known. The data were obtained in a study of human thymus T cells. Resections from corrective heart surgery supplied the thymus tissue. Immunologically healthy infants in Finland undergoing congenital heart defect surgery were the donors. The study, taken as a whole, reports: Thymic and blood repertoires showed apparently biased V and J gene usage. Reports from related research described highly overlapping thymic repertoires among unrelated individuals.

Sequencing used immunoSEQ multiplex PCR; TCRdb keeps in-frame clones, though not all of them. The sample has about 130,000 clones; around 94% are singletons. This receptor was obtained from a boy under two years old with a congenital heart defect but otherwise immunologically healthy. Sequencing was performed on thymus tissue.

This CDR3 reads CASSEILVEGRRSNQPQHF. The DNA for the CDR3 is TGTGCCAGCAGTGAAATCCTCGTTGAAGGTCGGAGAAGCAATCAGCCCCAGCATTTT. The V gene is TRBV6-1, the J gene TRBJ1-5; D not certain. Trimming shortened V by 2 bases and J by 1 base, and 21 bases separated the two germline ends. The CDR3 covers 19 residues. The germline CDR1 and CDR2 sequences are MNHNS and SASEGT.